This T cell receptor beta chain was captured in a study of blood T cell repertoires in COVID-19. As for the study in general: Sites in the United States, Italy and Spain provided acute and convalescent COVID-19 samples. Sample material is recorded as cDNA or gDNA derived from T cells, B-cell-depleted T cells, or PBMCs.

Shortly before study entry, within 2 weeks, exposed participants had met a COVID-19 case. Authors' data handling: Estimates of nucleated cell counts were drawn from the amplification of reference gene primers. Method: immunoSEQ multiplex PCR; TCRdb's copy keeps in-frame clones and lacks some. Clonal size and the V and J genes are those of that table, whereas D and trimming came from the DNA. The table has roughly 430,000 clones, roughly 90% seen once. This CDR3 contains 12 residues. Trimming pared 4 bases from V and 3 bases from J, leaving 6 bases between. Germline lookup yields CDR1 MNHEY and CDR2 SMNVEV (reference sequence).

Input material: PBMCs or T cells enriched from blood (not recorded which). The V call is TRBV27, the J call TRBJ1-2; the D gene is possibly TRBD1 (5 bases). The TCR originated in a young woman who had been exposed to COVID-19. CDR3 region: CASSSGDYGYTF. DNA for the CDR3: TGTGCCAGCAGTTCGGGGGACTATGGCTACACCTTC.